These 30 T cell receptor beta chains originate from one sample sequenced in a study of T cell responses to AZD1222 COVID-19 vaccine. Libraries were prepared by immunoSEQ multiplex PCR; TCRdb keeps only in-frame clonotypes and omits some of them. This table holds 170,000 or so clones, 85% to 95% found once. The sequences come from peripheral blood, collected on day 0 of AZD1222 vaccination. The receptors derive from an adult in good health.

The chain is built from TRBV12-3 or TRBV12-4 and TRBJ1-2; D possibly corresponds to TRBD1 (6 bases). Trimming shortened V by 3 bases and J by 8 bases, and 13 bases separated the two germline ends. The CDR3 runs to 13 residues. The CDR3 DNA follows: TGTGCCAGCAGTTTGAAGGACAGAACAGGCTACACCTTC. Translating it yields CASSLKDRTGYTF.

V is TRBV7-6 and J is TRBJ1-1, with D unresolved. Germline-derived CDR1 and CDR2 are SGHVS and FNYEAQ. This CDR3 region has 13 residues. The V gene lost 1 base and the J gene lost 6 bases, with 9 bases spanning the gap. The CDR3 loop is CASSLGRFSEAFF. CDR3 in DNA: TGTGCCAGCAGCTTAGGCAGGTTTTCTGAAGCTTTCTTT.

The count of this clone is one. The chain combines TRBV7-3 with TRBJ1-1; tentatively, D is TRBD1 (5 bases). V gave up 5 bases and J gave up 5 bases, with 21 bases separating them. The CDR3 length is 16 residues. CDR1 is SGHTA, CDR2 FQGTGA, per germline. In DNA form, the CDR3 reads TGTGCCAGCAGCCCTCAGGGAGCCCAGCGTATGACTGAAGCTTTCTTT. This translates into CASSPQGAQRMTEAFF.

The V gene is TRBV5-1, the J gene TRBJ1-1, with a tentative D call TRBD1 (6 bases). Germline lookup yields CDR1 SGHRS and CDR2 YFSETQ. V lost 1 base to trimming and J lost 2 bases, with 12 bases between them. The CDR3 covers 15 residues. The CDR3 spells CASSLSTGLNTEAFF. CDR3 nucleotides: TGCGCCAGCAGCTTGTCTACAGGGCTAAACACTGAAGCTTTCTTT.

The chain has TRBV30 and TRBJ1-1, with TRBD1 matching 9 bases. V shed 1 base, J shed 11 bases, and the junction held 2 bases outside the gene matches. In germline, CDR1 is GTSNPN, CDR2 SVGIG (reference sequence). The CDR3 runs to 11 residues. The CDR3 protein is CAWSEQGAAFF. CDR3 in DNA: TGTGCCTGGAGTGAACAGGGGGCCGCTTTCTTT.

The V call is TRBV7-9, the J call TRBJ1-2; weak D call: TRBD1 (5 bases). V gave up 1 base and J gave up 7 bases, with 13 bases separating them. Germline V gene lookup returns CDR1 SEHNR and CDR2 FQNEAQ (reference sequence). The CDR3 loop spans 14 amino acids. The CDR3 DNA sequence: TGTGCCAGCAGCTTAGGTGGGGACGTAGCTGGCTACACCTTC. It codes for CASSLGGDVAGYTF.

The V gene is TRBV18, the J gene TRBJ1-6, with a possible D match to TRBD1 (6 bases). There are 12 residues in the CDR3. Trimming took off 4 bases at V and 13 bases at J, with 11 bases between the two ends. Germline CDR1 is KGHSH and CDR2 is LQKENI. CDR3 nucleotides: TGTGCCAGCTCACAGGGGGTAGCGCCCCTCCACTTT. Amino acid sequence: CASSQGVAPLHF. Based on the CDR3 plus reference TRBV18 and TRBJ1-6, the full variable domain is NAGVMQNPRHLVRRRGQEARLRCSPMKGHSHVYWYRQLPEEGLKFMVYLQKENIIDESGMPKERFSAEFPKEGPSILRIQQVVRGDSAAYFCASSQGVAPLHFGNGTRLTVT.

This chain connects TRBV24-1 to TRBJ1-1; D may be TRBD1 (5 bases). The CDR3 spans 15 residues. V was trimmed by 5 bases and J by 1 base, leaving 13 bases between them. Germline CDR1 reads KGHDR; CDR2 reads SFDVKD. In nucleotides, the CDR3 is TGTGCCACCAGTGCTCGACAGAAGAAGAACACTGAAGCTTTCTTT. This sequence encodes CATSARQKKNTEAFF.

The chain has TRBV4-1 and TRBJ2-7; 7 bases are a match to TRBD1. Germline loops: CDR1 MGHRA, CDR2 YSYEKL. With 6 bases clipped from V and 4 bases from J, the junction kept 12 bases outside the gene matches. CDR3 length equals 15 residues. CDR3 sequence reads: CASSQERGLAYEQYF. CDR3 DNA: TGCGCCAGCAGTCAGGAAAGGGGGCTCGCATACGAGCAGTACTTC.

CDR3 residues: CASRSFGTGYGYTF. The CDR3 coding sequence is TGTGCCAGTAGGAGTTTTGGCACGGGCTATGGCTACACCTTC. V usage is TRBV19 and J usage is TRBJ1-2; no definite D call. Germline V gives CDR1 LNHDA, CDR2 SQIVND (reference sequence). The CDR3 loop spans 14 amino acids. V was clipped by 6 bases and J by 4 bases, with 15 bases between them.

The chain carries TRBV5-1 and TRBJ1-3, with a weak D call TRBD1 (5 bases). Looked up from germline, CDR1 is SGHRS and CDR2 is YFSETQ. The CDR3 covers 14 residues. The V end lost 3 bases, the J end lost 0 bases, and 7 bases lay between the germline ends. The CDR3 DNA is TGCGCCAGCAGCTCAGGGTTCTCTGGAAACACCATATATTTT. Translated, it gives CASSSGFSGNTIYF. The full variable domain, its missing parts supplied by reference TRBV5-1 and TRBJ1-3, is KAGVTQTPRYLIKTRGQQVTLSCSPISGHRSVSWYQQTPGQGLQFLFEYFSETQRNKGNFPGRFSGRQFSNSRSEMNVSTLELGDSALYLCASSSGFSGNTIYFGEGSWLTVV.

The rearrangement links TRBV12-3 or TRBV12-4 to TRBJ1-5; no firm D call. Trimming took 6 bases from V and 4 from J, leaving 10 bases between them. The CDR3 consists of 13 residues. CDR3 residues: CASRFSMNQPQHF. The CDR3 region has the DNA TGTGCCAGCAGGTTCAGTATGAATCAGCCCCAGCATTTT.

The V call is TRBV6-5, the J call TRBJ2-3; no clear D gene. Germline V CDR1 and CDR2: MNHEY, SVGAGI. This CDR3 has 12 amino acids. Trimming took off 4 bases at V and 5 bases at J, with 7 bases between the two ends. The CDR3 DNA reads as TGTGCCAGCAGTTCCTTAGTAGATACGCAGTATTTT. It codes for CASSSLVDTQYF.

The rearrangement uses TRBV5-1 and TRBJ2-2; D not certain. This CDR3 region has 13 residues. The germline V and J ends were trimmed by 3 bases and 7 bases, with 10 bases remaining between them. From germline, CDR1 is SGHRS and CDR2 YFSETQ. The chain's CDR3 is CASSSYGRGELFF. For the CDR3, the DNA is TGCGCCAGCAGCTCCTACGGGCGCGGGGAGCTGTTTTTT.

V usage is TRBV19 and J usage is TRBJ1-5; D is ambiguous. Germline V gene lookup returns CDR1 LNHDA and CDR2 SQIVND (reference sequence). The V and J ends lost 3 bases and 9 bases respectively, with 12 bases between them. This CDR3 comprises 13 residues. CDR3: CASSIPQIGPQHF. CDR3 coding DNA: TGTGCCAGTAGTATCCCACAGATAGGGCCCCAGCATTTT.

The rearrangement joins TRBV15 to TRBJ2-3, with TRBD1 matching over 9 bases. Germline V gene lookup returns CDR1 LNHNV and CDR2 YYDKDF (reference sequence). V shed 2 bases and J 3 bases; nucleotides not matched to a gene: 6. The CDR3 has 16 residues. CDR3 loop: CATSRTRQGVTDTQYF. CDR3 coding DNA: TGTGCCACCAGCAGAACCAGACAGGGGGTAACAGATACGCAGTATTTT.

This chain links TRBV19 with TRBJ2-4; the D call may be TRBD1 or TRBD2 (5 bases each). The CDR3 has 16 amino acids. Trimming pared 7 bases from V and 0 bases from J, leaving 16 bases between. The germline V gene encodes CDR1 LNHDA and CDR2 SQIVND (reference sequence). The CDR3 DNA follows: TGTGCCAGTAATGGTCAGGGACCCTTAGCCAAAAACATTCAGTACTTC. Encoded protein: CASNGQGPLAKNIQYF.

The V call is TRBV5-1, the J call TRBJ1-2; a weak D match, TRBD1 (5 bases). CDR1 is SGHRS and CDR2 is YFSETQ in the germline V gene. Trimming removed 1 base from V and 3 bases from J, with 10 bases in between. The CDR3 is made up of 14 amino acids. CDR3: CASSLWGNDYGYTF. DNA of the CDR3: TGCGCCAGCAGCTTGTGGGGGAATGACTATGGCTACACCTTC.

The rearrangement links TRBV10-2 to TRBJ1-1; no reliable D call. The CDR3 spans 13 residues. Trimming shortened V by 4 bases and J by 10 bases, and 16 bases separated the two germline ends. Germline lookup yields CDR1 WSHSY and CDR2 SAAADI. CDR3 region: CASSVTLPLPAFF. DNA of the CDR3: TGCGCCAGCAGTGTGACATTACCCCTTCCAGCTTTCTTT.

The V gene is TRBV7-9, the J gene TRBJ2-3; 9 bases are shared with TRBD2. The CDR3 sequence is 16 residues long. Germline V CDR1 and CDR2: SEHNR, FQNEAQ (reference sequence). The junction had 10 bases not matched to a gene; V was cut back by 4 bases and J by 5 bases. CDR3 sequence reads: CASSSWAGGLEDTQYF. CDR3 DNA: TGTGCCAGCAGCTCGTGGGCGGGGGGGCTGGAAGATACGCAGTATTTT.

This sequence joins TRBV19 and TRBJ2-5; 13 nucleotides match TRBD2. CDR1 is LNHDA and CDR2 is SQIVND in the germline V gene (reference sequence). The CDR3 is 15 amino acids. The V gene end was trimmed by 10 bases and the J gene end by 1 base; junction bases not matched to a gene: 6. The CDR3 is CATTWTSGGQETQYF. CDR3 nucleotides: TGTGCCACCACTTGGACTAGCGGGGGCCAAGAGACCCAGTACTTC.

The genes are TRBV5-4 and TRBJ2-1; D possibly corresponds to TRBD2 (6 bases). V was trimmed by 4 bases and J by 0 bases, leaving 17 bases between them. Germline CDR1 SGHNT, CDR2 YYREEE (reference sequence). This CDR3 spans 17 amino acids. CDR3 bases: TGTGCCAGCAGCCTGGGGGACGCCGGGGGCTCCTACAATGAGCAGTTCTTC. It yields the protein CASSLGDAGGSYNEQFF.

The chain has TRBV5-1 and TRBJ1-1; a possible D gene is TRBD1 (5 bases). Germline V gene data show CDR1 as SGHRS and CDR2 as YFSETQ. V was trimmed by 4 bases and J by 0 bases, leaving 16 bases between them. The CDR3 spans 16 residues. CDR3 residues: CASSLFGGDLNTEAFF. CDR3 bases: TGCGCCAGCAGCCTATTTGGGGGGGACCTGAACACTGAAGCTTTCTTT.

The chain uses TRBV3-1 (or the pseudogene TRBV3-2) and TRBJ1-5, with 8 nucleotides matching TRBD1. The CDR3 loop spans 14 amino acids. The ends lost 4 bases at V and 4 bases at J; junction bases unmatched: 3. The germline CDR1 and CDR2 sequences are LGHDT and YNNKEL (reference sequence). The CDR3 region has the DNA TGTGCCAGCAGCCCCGGACAGGGAAATCAGCCCCAGCATTTT. This sequence encodes CASSPGQGNQPQHF.

The chain is built from TRBV10-3 and TRBJ2-2; 8 bases align to TRBD1. V lost 4 bases, J lost 2 bases, and 3 bases stayed unmatched. The CDR3 runs 15 residues. Germline V gene lookup returns CDR1 ENHRY and CDR2 SYGVKD. The CDR3 spells CAISGQGRNTGELFF. In nucleotides, the CDR3 is TGTGCCATCAGTGGACAGGGGCGAAACACCGGGGAGCTGTTTTTT.

Only one count was recorded for this clone. The chain has TRBV5-1 and TRBJ2-1; TRBD2 is a possible D gene (5 bases). Germline V CDR1 and CDR2: SGHRS, YFSETQ. Trimming removed 4 bases at V and 6 bases at J, with 14 bases between. The CDR3 runs to 14 residues. DNA of the CDR3: TGCGCCAGCAGCCCGCAGCGGAGTAGCAATGAGCAGTTCTTC. Amino acids: CASSPQRSSNEQFF.

V gene TRBV7-3 combines with J gene TRBJ2-2, with 11 bases aligning to TRBD1. This CDR3 has 14 amino acids. Germline V gene sequence: CDR1 SGHTA, CDR2 FQGTGA. V shed 5 bases, J shed 6 bases, and the junction held 2 bases outside the gene matches. CDR3 sequence (DNA): TGTGCCAGCAGCCTGGGACAGGGGGCCGGGGAGCTGTTTTTT. It is translated as CASSLGQGAGELFF. Using reference TRBV7-3 and TRBJ2-2 for the parts outside the CDR3, the full variable domain is GAGVSQTPSNKVTEKGKYVELRCDPISGHTALYWYRQSLGQGPEFLIYFQGTGAADDSGLPNDRFFAVRPEGSVSTLKIQRTERGDSAVYLCASSLGQGAGELFFGEGSRLTVL.

The genes are TRBV5-4 and TRBJ2-3; 11 bases line up with TRBD1. This CDR3 has 16 residues. Trimming cost V 4 bases and J 6 bases; bases outside gene matches: 10. Germline V gene data show CDR1 as SGHNT and CDR2 as YYREEE (reference sequence). This chain's CDR3 is CASSGGTGGGRDTQYF. CDR3 in DNA: TGTGCCAGCAGCGGGGGGACAGGGGGAGGCAGGGATACGCAGTATTTT.

The gene calls are TRBV5-1 and TRBJ2-3; D is unclear. CDR3 length: 12 residues. The germline V and J ends were trimmed by 0 bases and 4 bases, with 3 bases remaining between them. Germline-derived CDR1 and CDR2 are SGHRS and YFSETQ. The CDR3 region is CASSLVADTQYF. The DNA of the CDR3 is TGCGCCAGCAGCTTGGTCGCAGATACGCAGTATTTT.

The rearrangement uses TRBV19 and TRBJ2-1; 12 nucleotides line up with TRBD2. Germline V lookup: CDR1 LNHDA, CDR2 SQIVND (reference sequence). CDR3 length: 16 residues. The trim removed 7 bases at V and 3 bases at J, leaving 7 bases unmatched. In DNA, the CDR3 is TGTGCCAGTATCGCAGGACTAGCGGGGTACTACAATGAGCAGTTCTTC. This sequence encodes CASIAGLAGYYNEQFF.